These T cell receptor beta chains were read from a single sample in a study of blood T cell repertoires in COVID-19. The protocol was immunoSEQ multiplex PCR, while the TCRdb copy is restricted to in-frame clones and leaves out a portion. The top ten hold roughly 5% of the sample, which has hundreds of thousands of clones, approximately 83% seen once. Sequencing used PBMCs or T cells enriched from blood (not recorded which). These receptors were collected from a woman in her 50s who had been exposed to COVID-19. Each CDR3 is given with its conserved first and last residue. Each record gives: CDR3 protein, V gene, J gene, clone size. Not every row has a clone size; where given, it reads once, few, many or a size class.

CASSLDQNYGYTF,TRBV5-6,TRBJ1-2,.
CAWSVQSGANVLTF,TRBV30,TRBJ2-6,once
CASSIQTGGPTDTQYF,TRBV19,TRBJ2-3,.
CASSPQPDRVYEKLFF,TRBV7-6,TRBJ1-4,.
CASGLTLTGGGTEAFF,TRBV12-5,TRBJ1-1,.
CASRANQPQHF,TRBV12-3/TRBV12-4,TRBJ1-5,.
CASTPIAGRNTGELFF,TRBV7-9,TRBJ2-2,.
CAWNRGENTGELFF,TRBV30,TRBJ2-2,.
CASRGETANYGYTF,TRBV25-1,TRBJ1-2,.
CASSQGNRDIHRDSPLHF,TRBV4-2,TRBJ1-6,few
CSAQGQGNTEAFF,TRBV29-1,TRBJ1-1,once
CASSQDDSRLLATQYF,TRBV4-3,TRBJ2-3,.
CASSPEGVGEQYF,TRBV14,TRBJ2-7,.
CAWTELAEAFF,TRBV30,TRBJ1-1,.
CASSGLAGELFF,TRBV5-1,TRBJ2-2,.
CASNPGITSGGSQETQYF,TRBV9,TRBJ2-5,once
CASSQGRRVNSGTEAFF,TRBV3-1/TRBV3-2,TRBJ1-1,few
CASSLVAGGRSTQYF,TRBV5-6,TRBJ2-3,.
CSVESDSNYGYTF,TRBV29-1,TRBJ1-2,.
CASSPIGTPGMNTEAFF,TRBV5-1,TRBJ1-1,.
CASSIARDREAFF,TRBV19,TRBJ1-1,.
CASSEEGRGSRGYTF,TRBV6-1,TRBJ1-2,.
CASSQRGPGLDTQYF,TRBV11-3,TRBJ2-3,few
CASSISGFHYEQYF,TRBV19,TRBJ2-7,.
CASSPPGREQYF,TRBV19,TRBJ2-7,.
CASSLGLQPEQYF,TRBV5-5,TRBJ2-7,.
CASSFLLSAGESYEQYF,TRBV7-2,TRBJ2-7,.
CASSGDRTNYGYTF,TRBV2,TRBJ1-2,few
CASSPSGASYEQYF,TRBV6-6,TRBJ2-7,.
CAWSVYWDSYEQYF,TRBV30,TRBJ2-7,.
CAILDPGQTYGYTF,TRBV10-3,TRBJ1-2,.
CAISEANRGRAEAFF,TRBV10-3,TRBJ1-1,.
CASSFPRGSGANVLTF,TRBV11-2,TRBJ2-6,few
CASSLQGYEYF,TRBV28,TRBJ2-7,.
CASSLGGVNEKLFF,TRBV5-4,TRBJ1-4,.
CASQLTAGGELFF,TRBV9,TRBJ2-2,.
CASRTTGLNNSPLHF,TRBV7-2,TRBJ1-6,.
CASSALRTDITFAEEAFF,TRBV2,TRBJ1-1,.
CASSLGTGNYEQYF,TRBV27,TRBJ2-7,.
CASSQSGGTNEQYF,TRBV3-1/TRBV3-2,TRBJ2-7,.
CASSLSYGNEQYF,TRBV27,TRBJ2-7,.